What follows are 17 T cell receptor beta chains derived from one specimen sequenced in a study of cytomegalovirus exposure and HLA in healthy donors. Libraries were prepared by immunoSEQ multiplex PCR; TCRdb keeps only in-frame clonotypes and omits some of them. The profile shows 200,000 to 250,000 clones, 70% to 90% of them singletons. Sequenced input: PBMCs. Source of these receptors: a young woman in good health and CMV-seronegative.

The chain joins TRBV28 to TRBJ2-7; D gene ambiguous. Trimming removed 5 bases at V and 2 bases at J, with 7 bases between. Germline V gene sequence: CDR1 MDHEN, CDR2 SYDVKM. The CDR3 spans 12 residues. The CDR3 here is CASSERTYEQYF. In nucleotides, the CDR3 is TGTGCCAGCAGTGAACGGACCTACGAGCAGTACTTC.

V usage is TRBV29-1 and J usage is TRBJ1-2, with a tentative D call TRBD1 (5 bases). The CDR3 is 13 residues long. CDR1 and CDR2 (germline): SQVTM, ANQGSEA. V dropped 3 bases and J dropped 4 bases, with 12 bases sitting between them. The CDR3 sequence is CSVDRAEGYGYTF. CDR3 DNA sequence: TGCAGCGTTGACAGGGCCGAGGGCTATGGCTACACCTTC.

V is TRBV11-1 and J is TRBJ1-6; 11 positions agree with TRBD1. Looked up from germline, CDR1 is SGHAT and CDR2 is FQDESV (reference sequence). V dropped 5 bases and J dropped 0; count of bases not matched to a gene: 0. This CDR3 spans 16 amino acids. CDR3 nucleotides: TGTGCCAGCAGCGGGACAGGGGGCTCCTATAATTCACCCCTCCACTTT. The encoded protein is CASSGTGGSYNSPLHF.

The V call is TRBV4-1, the J call TRBJ1-2; the D gene is possibly TRBD1 (6 bases). The CDR3 covers 15 residues. Per the germline V gene, CDR1 is MGHRA and CDR2 is YSYEKL. V lost 4 bases and J 5 bases, leaving 17 bases between the germline ends. CDR3 region: CASSLLGAGEYGYTF. The DNA of the CDR3 is TGCGCCAGCAGCCTTTTAGGAGCAGGGGAATATGGCTACACCTTC.

The rearrangement uses TRBV6-1 and TRBJ1-2; no reliable D call. The germline gives CDR1 MNHNS, CDR2 SASEGT. The CDR3 has 13 amino acids. V was cut by 4 bases and J by 2 bases, with 8 bases left in between. The CDR3 nucleotides are TGTGCCAGCAGTGTTGAGGAAAACTATGGCTACACCTTC. Protein: CASSVEENYGYTF.

The chain recombines TRBV5-6 with TRBJ2-7, with a possible D match to TRBD1 (6 bases). Germline V gives CDR1 SGHDT, CDR2 YYEEEE. The V gene lost 0 bases and the J gene lost 1 base, with 11 bases spanning the gap. The length of the CDR3 is 15 residues. Written as DNA, the CDR3 is TGTGCCAGCAGCTTGGAAGGGGGTCTGTCCTACGAGCAGTACTTC. Protein: CASSLEGGLSYEQYF. Based on the CDR3 plus reference TRBV5-6 and TRBJ2-7, the full variable domain is DAGVTQSPTHLIKTRGQQVTLRCSPKSGHDTVSWYQQALGQGPQFIFQYYEEEERQRGNFPDRFSGHQFPNYSSELNVNALLLGDSALYLCASSLEGGLSYEQYFGPGTRLTVT.

The chain employs TRBV6-5 and TRBJ2-3; D unclear. V lost 7 bases to trimming and J lost 2 bases, with 13 bases between them. CDR1 and CDR2 from the germline V gene are MNHEY and SVGAGI. This CDR3 is built from 14 residues. The CDR3 DNA is TGTGCCAGCAAAGTTCGTAGAAACACAGATACGCAGTATTTT. Translation: CASKVRRNTDTQYF.

CDR3 residues: CASSPRPLEDGYTF. The CDR3 nucleotides read TGCGCCAGCAGCCCACGACCCTTAGAGGATGGCTACACCTTC. V is TRBV5-1 and J is TRBJ1-2; D is undetermined. The V gene's germline CDR1 is SGHRS and CDR2 YFSETQ. V gave up 4 bases and J gave up 6 bases, with 16 bases separating them. The CDR3 loop spans 14 amino acids.

This clone was picked up one time. The rearrangement joins TRBV28 to TRBJ1-5, with D tentatively TRBD1 (5 bases). CDR3 length: 12 amino acids. From germline, CDR1 is MDHEN and CDR2 SYDVKM. Trimming pared 5 bases from V and 9 bases from J, leaving 11 bases between. The chain's CDR3 is CASSPQGRPQHF. The CDR3 DNA reads TGTGCCAGCAGTCCTCAGGGTCGGCCCCAGCATTTT. Together with reference TRBV28 and TRBJ1-5, the CDR3 gives the full variable domain: DVKVTQSSRYLVKRTGEKVFLECVQDMDHENMFWYRQDPGLGLRLIYFSYDVKMKEKGDIPEGYSVSREKKERFSLILESASTNQTSMYLCASSPQGRPQHFGDGTRLSIL.

This rearrangement joins TRBV5-1 to TRBJ2-3; D possibly corresponds to TRBD1 (6 bases). V was trimmed by 4 bases and J by 2 bases, leaving 17 bases between them. This CDR3 contains 16 residues. The germline gives CDR1 SGHRS, CDR2 YFSETQ. The CDR3 loop is CASSTSRDTYTDTQYF. The CDR3 region has the DNA TGCGCCAGCAGCACCTCCCGGGACACCTACACAGATACGCAGTATTTT.

The CDR3 sequence: CASSSSQGVTDTQYF. DNA for the CDR3: TGTGCCAGCAGCTCAAGCCAGGGGGTCACAGATACGCAGTATTTT. The rearrangement uses TRBV11-2 and TRBJ2-3; 7 nucleotides match TRBD1. The CDR3 runs to 15 residues. Looked up from germline, CDR1 is SGHAT and CDR2 is FQNNGV. V gave up 4 bases and J gave up 2 bases; unmatched junction bases: 6.

The gene calls are TRBV4-1 and TRBJ2-7; tentative D call: TRBD2 (6 bases). V lost 0 bases and J 2 bases, leaving 20 bases between the germline ends. The CDR3 covers 18 residues. The germline V gene encodes CDR1 MGHRA and CDR2 YSYEKL. The CDR3 DNA reads as TGCGCCAGCAGCCAAGATCCCCTGCTAGCGATTTATCCCTACGAGCAGTACTTC. Protein sequence: CASSQDPLLAIYPYEQYF.

The rearrangement joins TRBV6-5 to TRBJ2-2; no clear D gene. With 6 bases removed from V and 7 bases from J, the gap between germline ends came to 6 bases. Germline V gene lookup returns CDR1 MNHEY and CDR2 SVGAGI. This CDR3 has 11 amino acids. CDR3 sequence (DNA): TGTGCCAGCAGCTATGACGGGGAGCTGTTTTTT. Residues: CASSYDGELFF.

The count of this clone is one. The rearrangement uses TRBV6-6 and TRBJ2-1, with a weak D call TRBD1 (6 bases). The CDR3 consists of 14 residues. Trimming shortened V by 2 bases and J by 14 bases, and 19 bases separated the two germline ends. From germline, CDR1 is MNHNY and CDR2 SVGAGI (reference sequence). The CDR3 spells CASSYGQTTGLEFF. CDR3 sequence (DNA): TGTGCCAGCAGTTACGGTCAGACGACAGGTCTTGAGTTCTTC.

Note on this clone: Within the sample, other DNA sequences also encode this same CDR3. V usage is TRBV27 and J usage is TRBJ1-1; 7 bases agree with TRBD1. The CDR3 consists of 15 residues. CDR1 MNHEY and CDR2 SMNVEV come from the germline V gene (reference sequence). V was pared by 4 bases and J by 1 base, with 6 bases of the junction left unmatched. The CDR3 region is CASSSLGTANTEAFF. The CDR3 bases are TGTGCCAGCAGTTCACTGGGGACAGCGAACACTGAAGCTTTCTTT.

The rearrangement uses TRBV7-8 and TRBJ2-5; D gene uncertain. Trimming took off 5 bases at V and 5 bases at J, with 18 bases between the two ends. The CDR3 is 15 residues long. Per the germline V gene, CDR1 is SGHVS and CDR2 is FQNEAQ. Written as DNA, the CDR3 is TGTGCCAGCAGCACCGCGTGGACCCGGCACGAGACCCAGTACTTC. This encodes CASSTAWTRHETQYF. Full variable domain (rest looked up from reference TRBV7-8 and TRBJ2-5): GAGVSQSPRYKVAKRGQDVALRCDPISGHVSLFWYQQALGQGPEFLTYFQNEAQLDKSGLPSDRFFAERPEGSVSTLKIQRTQQEDSAVYLCASSTAWTRHETQYFGPGTRLLVL.

V is TRBV18 and J is TRBJ2-1; D possibly uses TRBD1 or TRBD2 (5 bases each). The CDR3 covers 15 residues. Trimming removed 0 bases from V and 5 bases from J, with 11 bases in between. Germline V lookup: CDR1 KGHSH, CDR2 LQKENI. The CDR3 loop is CASSPPGTFDNEQFF. CDR3 nucleotides: TGTGCCAGCTCACCACCGGGGACCTTTGACAATGAGCAGTTCTTC.